Below are 28 T cell receptor beta chains sequenced from a single sample in a study of Ad26.COV2.S vaccination and SARS-CoV-2 variants. The assay was immunoSEQ multiplex PCR, and TCRdb's table has in-frame clones only and misses some. The top ten clones hold 4.5% to 7% of a sample with 300,000 to 350,000 clones, under 90% of them seen once. Noted treatment: approximately 18 received Ad26.COV2.S at low or high dose, single or two shots; roughly 5 received placebo; per-sample allocation not given. Following the first vaccine or placebo injection, samples were taken on day 63. The sample was peripheral blood, taken in a trial of Ad26.COV2.S vaccine versus placebo. All receptors derive from a person aged 18 to 59 who received the Ad26.COV2.S COVID-19 vaccine or a placebo.

The V and J genes are TRBV5-4 and TRBJ2-3; a weak D match, TRBD1 (6 bases). There are 15 residues in the CDR3. Germline loops: CDR1 SGHNT, CDR2 YYREEE (reference sequence). Trimming stripped 4 bases from V and 2 bases from J, with 14 bases between. Written as DNA, the CDR3 is TGTGCCAGCAGCCCGCATGACAGGCTCACAGATACGCAGTATTTT. This gives the protein CASSPHDRLTDTQYF. The variable domain in full, completed from reference TRBV5-4 and TRBJ2-3, reads ETGVTQSPTHLIKTRGQQVTLRCSSQSGHNTVSWYQQALGQGPQFIFQYYREEENGRGNFPPRFSGLQFPNYSSELNVNALELDDSALYLCASSPHDRLTDTQYFGPGTRLTVL.

The chain recombines TRBV18 with TRBJ1-2; tentative D call: TRBD1 (5 bases). The CDR3 length is 13 residues. V dropped 8 bases and J dropped 0 bases, with 10 bases sitting between them. Germline loops: CDR1 KGHSH, CDR2 LQKENI. The CDR3 nucleotides are TGTGCCAGCGAAGGGGAACCTAACTATGGCTACACCTTC. Its translation is CASEGEPNYGYTF. The variable domain in full, with the rest retrieved from reference TRBV18 and TRBJ1-2, is NAGVMQNPRHLVRRRGQEARLRCSPMKGHSHVYWYRQLPEEGLKFMVYLQKENIIDESGMPKERFSAEFPKEGPSILRIQQVVRGDSAAYFCASEGEPNYGYTFGSGTRLTVV.

This chain connects TRBV5-4 to TRBJ2-7, with D hard to call. Trimming took 0 bases from V and 9 from J, leaving 10 bases between them. The CDR3 has 12 residues. The germline V gene encodes CDR1 SGHNT and CDR2 YYREEE (reference sequence). DNA for the CDR3: TGTGCCAGCAGCTTGGGCCAGTCCGCGCAGTACGTC. Protein sequence: CASSLGQSAQYV.

V gene TRBV5-6 combines with J gene TRBJ1-2; no reliable D call. The germline V and J ends were trimmed by 3 bases and 3 bases, with 18 bases remaining between them. The CDR3 has 16 residues. Germline CDR1 is SGHDT and CDR2 is YYEEEE. The CDR3 loop reads CASSCTRTDPYYGYTF. CDR3 coding DNA: TGTGCCAGCAGCTGCACGAGGACCGACCCTTACTATGGCTACACCTTC. The complete variable domain, with remaining parts taken from reference TRBV5-6 and TRBJ1-2, reads DAGVTQSPTHLIKTRGQQVTLRCSPKSGHDTVSWYQQALGQGPQFIFQYYEEEERQRGNFPDRFSGHQFPNYSSELNVNALLLGDSALYLCASSCTRTDPYYGYTFGSGTRLTVV.

This rearrangement joins TRBV2 to TRBJ1-2; possible D gene TRBD1, 6 bases. V lost 2 bases, J lost 4 bases, and 11 bases lay in between. The CDR3 totals 14 residues. Germline V lookup: CDR1 SNHLY, CDR2 FYNNEI. This CDR3 reads CASSEWTVFYGYTF. The DNA for the CDR3 is TGTGCCAGCAGTGAATGGACAGTCTTCTATGGCTACACCTTC.

As for this clone: It may be a read error: a sequence one base away is much more abundant. The J gene is TRBJ1-2, the V gene TRBV27; 8 positions agree with TRBD1. Germline CDR1 is MNHEY and CDR2 is SMNVEV (reference sequence). This CDR3 comprises 13 residues. The ends lost 5 bases at V and 4 bases at J; junction bases unmatched: 3. The CDR3 region is CASSRTGIYGYTF. The CDR3 DNA reads TGTGCCAGCAGTCGGACAGGGATCTATGGCTACACCTTC.

This clone was picked up a small number of times. The chain links TRBV6-4 to TRBJ2-3; 9 positions match TRBD2. J lost 0 bases, V lost 2 bases, and 3 bases had no gene match. The germline V gene has CDR1 MRHNA and CDR2 SNTAGT. The CDR3 is made up of 16 amino acids. The CDR3 sequence is CASSDEAGGSTDTQYF. In nucleotides, the CDR3 is TGTGCCAGCAGTGACGAAGCGGGGGGTAGCACAGATACGCAGTATTTT.

V and J are TRBV6-5 and TRBJ1-2, with D maybe TRBD1 (6 bases). Trimming took off 2 bases at V and 5 bases at J, with 18 bases between the two ends. Germline values: CDR1 MNHEY, CDR2 SVGAGI. The CDR3 contains 16 residues. CDR3 region: CASSYGGPIALYGYTF. The CDR3 nucleotides are TGTGCCAGCAGTTACGGGGGGCCCATTGCACTTTATGGCTACACCTTC.

This clone was observed once. V usage is TRBV11-2 and J usage is TRBJ2-7; 8 bases are a match to TRBD1. The CDR3 is 13 amino acids. The V gene end was trimmed by 5 bases and the J gene end by 6 bases; junction bases not matched to a gene: 6. Looked up from germline, CDR1 is SGHAT and CDR2 is FQNNGV. CDR3 residues: CASSPGTGLEQYV. The CDR3 bases are TGTGCCAGCAGCCCAGGGACAGGCCTCGAGCAGTACGTC.

Concerning this clone itself: Different DNA sequences within this sample yield the same CDR3. V gene TRBV6-5 combines with J gene TRBJ1-1, with a tentative D call TRBD1 (5 bases). The CDR3 length is 14 residues. CDR1 MNHEY and CDR2 SVGAGI come from the germline V gene. Trimming removed 4 bases from V and 1 base from J, with 10 bases in between. CDR3 amino acids: CASSFRGENTEAFF. The DNA of the CDR3 is TGTGCCAGCAGTTTCCGGGGGGAGAACACTGAAGCTTTCTTT.

The rearrangement joins TRBV11-2 to TRBJ2-1; 8 bases agree with TRBD2. Germline values: CDR1 SGHAT, CDR2 FQNNGV. Trimming removed 1 base from V and 6 bases from J; junction bases left unmatched: 8. This CDR3 is 16 amino acids long. CDR3 loop: CASSLGLSGRGNEQFF. CDR3 DNA sequence: TGTGCCAGCAGCTTAGGGCTCAGCGGGAGAGGCAATGAGCAGTTCTTC. The full variable domain, completed using reference TRBV11-2 and TRBJ2-1, is EAGVAQSPRYKIIEKRQSVAFWCNPISGHATLYWYQQILGQGPKLLIQFQNNGVVDDSQLPKDRFSAERLKGVDSTLKIQPAKLEDSAVYLCASSLGLSGRGNEQFFGPGTRLTVL.

The DNA of the CDR3 is TGTGCCAGCAGCACAAGCAGGGGCAATCAGCCCCAGCATTTT. Its translation is CASSTSRGNQPQHF. The V gene is TRBV7-2, the J gene TRBJ1-5; maybe TRBD1 (5 bases). V dropped 5 bases and J dropped 2 bases, with 10 bases sitting between them. The CDR3 contains 14 residues. Germline V gene data show CDR1 as SGHTA and CDR2 as FQGNSA.

The rearrangement uses TRBV12-3 or TRBV12-4 and TRBJ1-6; D is unclear. Trimming left V 3 bases short and J 9 bases short, with 6 bases between. This CDR3 is 12 amino acids long. This chain's CDR3 is CASSFNLSPLHF. The CDR3 bases are TGTGCCAGCAGTTTCAATCTTTCACCCCTCCACTTT.

The gene calls are TRBV19 and TRBJ1-1; no clear D gene. Germline V gene lookup returns CDR1 LNHDA and CDR2 SQIVND (reference sequence). The V end lost 4 bases, the J end lost 10 bases, and 16 bases lay between the germline ends. The CDR3 spans 13 residues. Written as DNA, the CDR3 is TGTGCCAGTAGTACCACACACGGCGCCACAGCTTTCTTT. It specifies CASSTTHGATAFF. The whole variable domain, filled in from reference TRBV19 and TRBJ1-1, reads DGGITQSPKYLFRKEGQNVTLSCEQNLNHDAMYWYRQDPGQGLRLIYYSQIVNDFQKGDIAEGYSVSREKKESFPLTVTSAQKNPTAFYLCASSTTHGATAFFGQGTRLTVV.

In the case of this clone: The same CDR3 is also encoded by other DNA sequences in this sample. The rearrangement links TRBV7-2 to TRBJ2-1; TRBD2 aligns across 7 bases. The CDR3 has 16 amino acids. V lost 1 base, J lost 0 bases, and 3 bases stayed unmatched. Germline V gives CDR1 SGHTA, CDR2 FQGNSA. CDR3 sequence: CASSLDGGSSYNEQFF. DNA for the CDR3: TGTGCCAGCAGCTTAGATGGCGGGAGCTCCTACAATGAGCAGTTCTTC.

V usage is TRBV5-6 and J usage is TRBJ1-5; D call uncertain. From germline, CDR1 is SGHDT and CDR2 YYEEEE. The CDR3 has 17 residues. V was clipped by 0 bases and J by 4 bases, with 17 bases between them. The CDR3 bases are TGTGCCAGCAGCTTGGGACTTGGCGGGGTGGTGAATCAGCCCCAGCATTTT. Translated: CASSLGLGGVVNQPQHF.

This clone appeared a single time. The J gene is TRBJ2-2, the V gene TRBV4-3; D not certain. The CDR3 spans 15 residues. V dropped 0 bases and J dropped 6 bases, with 11 bases sitting between them. CDR1 LGHNA and CDR2 YSLEER come from the germline V gene. The CDR3 loop reads CASSQESLGPGELFF. CDR3 in DNA: TGCGCCAGCAGCCAAGAATCTCTCGGACCCGGGGAGCTGTTTTTT.

There are a few counts of this clone. The V and J genes are TRBV2 and TRBJ2-3; D may correspond to TRBD1 or TRBD2 (5 bases each). This CDR3 is built from 16 residues. Germline V gives CDR1 SNHLY, CDR2 FYNNEI. Between the trimmed V and J ends, which lost 5 bases and 6 bases, there was a span of 21 bases. DNA of the CDR3: TGTGCCAGCAGTTCACAGGCCGGAAGCGGCCTCGATACGCAGTATTTT. Encoded protein: CASSSQAGSGLDTQYF.

The chain combines TRBV7-6 with TRBJ2-3; D not certain. Deletions cut 1 base from V and 5 bases from J, with 16 bases between. The CDR3 is made up of 16 amino acids. Per germline, CDR1 SGHVS and CDR2 FNYEAQ. The DNA for the CDR3 is TGTGCCAGCAGCTTAGAAGTAGTGGGATACATAGATACGCAGTATTTT. It specifies CASSLEVVGYIDTQYF.

The V call is TRBV2, the J call TRBJ2-3; 7 bases agree with TRBD2. The trim removed 2 bases at V and 4 bases at J, leaving 3 bases unmatched. Germline V gene lookup returns CDR1 SNHLY and CDR2 FYNNEI. There are 14 residues in the CDR3. This CDR3 is CASSETRGSDTQYF. Written as DNA, the CDR3 is TGTGCCAGCAGTGAAACGCGGGGGTCAGATACGCAGTATTTT.

The rearrangement uses TRBV2 and TRBJ1-5; TRBD1 might be the D (5 bases). The V end was cut by 6 bases, the J end by 3 bases, with 9 bases between. The CDR3 covers 13 residues. Germline lookup yields CDR1 SNHLY and CDR2 FYNNEI. CDR3 amino acids: CASRGPYNQPQHF. As DNA, the CDR3 is TGTGCCAGCAGGGGGCCTTACAATCAGCCCCAGCATTTT. Full variable domain (outside the CDR3, taken from reference TRBV2 and TRBJ1-5): EPEVTQTPSHQVTQMGQEVILRCVPISNHLYFYWYRQILGQKVEFLVSFYNNEISEKSEIFDDQFSVERPDGSNFTLKIRSTKLEDSAMYFCASRGPYNQPQHFGDGTRLSIL.

V usage is TRBV28 and J usage is TRBJ2-3; D not certain. Germline lookup yields CDR1 MDHEN and CDR2 SYDVKM. The CDR3 loop spans 15 amino acids. The germline V and J ends were trimmed by 6 bases and 0 bases, with 13 bases remaining between them. The CDR3 DNA sequence: TGTGCCAGCAGCCCAGACGGCACTAGCACAGATACGCAGTATTTT. Its translation is CASSPDGTSTDTQYF.

This clone showed up just once. CDR3 nucleotide sequence: TGTGCCAGCAGCTATTACACCGGGGAGCTGTTTTTT. Protein sequence: CASSYYTGELFF. The rearrangement links TRBV14 to TRBJ2-2; D is unresolved. This CDR3 has 12 amino acids. Deletions cut 5 bases from V and 3 bases from J, with 4 bases between. Germline-derived CDR1 and CDR2 are SGHDN and FVKESK.

The chain is built from TRBV10-3 and TRBJ1-3, with D tentatively TRBD1 (5 bases). CDR1 and CDR2 from the germline V gene are ENHRY and SYGVKD. Trimming cost V 10 bases and J 4 bases, with 14 bases left between them. The CDR3 covers 13 residues. The DNA for the CDR3 is TGTGCCAACCAACAGGTCCTGGGAAACACCATATATTTT. It translates to CANQQVLGNTIYF.

This sequence joins TRBV11-2 and TRBJ1-2, with 7 bases that match TRBD1. From germline, CDR1 is SGHAT and CDR2 FQNNGV. This CDR3 is 14 amino acids long. V was pared by 3 bases and J by 5 bases, with 6 bases of the junction left unmatched. The CDR3: CASSFTRGRYGYTF. The CDR3 DNA reads as TGTGCCAGCAGCTTTACCAGGGGGAGGTATGGCTACACCTTC.

This chain uses TRBV11-2 with TRBJ1-1; the D is unclear. The CDR3 is 14 amino acids. Germline V gene sequence: CDR1 SGHAT, CDR2 FQNNGV. V lost 7 bases, J lost 6 bases, and 18 bases lay in between. In DNA form, the CDR3 reads TGTGCCAGCACCCTACCAGGCAGTGACTCTGAAGCTTTCTTT. Its protein product is CASTLPGSDSEAFF.

The chain is built from TRBV30 and TRBJ1-1, with unresolved D. The V gene's germline CDR1 is GTSNPN and CDR2 SVGIG (reference sequence). V lost 2 bases and J 1 base, leaving 8 bases between the germline ends. The CDR3 covers 13 residues. In DNA form, the CDR3 reads TGTGCCTGGAGTCCCCTTCCGAACACTGAAGCTTTCTTT. Its translation: CAWSPLPNTEAFF.

This rearrangement joins TRBV6-5 to TRBJ2-5; 9 bases agree with TRBD1. CDR1 and CDR2 from the germline V gene are MNHEY and SVGAGI. Trimming removed 7 bases from V and 5 bases from J; junction bases left unmatched: 11. The CDR3 spans 15 residues. CDR3 coding DNA: TGTGCCAGCATTAACGCCGGGACAGGGAAGGAGACCCAGTACTTC. Its protein product is CASINAGTGKETQYF.